This TCR beta chain was observed in a study of blood T cell repertoires in COVID-19. The wider study: Acute-phase and convalescent COVID-19 samples originated in the United States, Italy and Spain. T cells, B-cell-depleted T cells, or PBMCs supplied cDNA or gDNA.

Trimming took 1 base from V and 7 from J, leaving 19 bases between them. CDR1 is MDHEN, CDR2 SYDVKM, per germline. This CDR3 is 16 amino acids long. As processed by the authors: Estimation of nucleated cell counts relied on the amplification of reference gene primers. The assay was immunoSEQ multiplex PCR, and TCRdb's table has in-frame clones only and misses some. V and J calls and clone size come straight from that table; D and trimming were deduced from the DNA. Among 97,000 or so clones listed, about four fifths were seen once. Material for sequencing was peripheral blood. This clonotype originated in a man older than 75 with acute or convalescent COVID-19. J is TRBJ1-2 and V is TRBV28, with D maybe TRBD1 (6 bases). In DNA form, the CDR3 reads TGTGCCAGCAGTTTATCCAGATCAGGACAGCCAGGTGGCTACACCTTC. As protein: CASSLSRSGQPGGYTF.